Below, 14 T cell receptor beta chains from the same sample are listed, as sequenced in a study of post-analysis software for immune sequencing data. Study observations and caveats: There were a handful of TRBV segments more frequent in patients than controls, and TRBV5-6, TRBV5-1 and TRBV20-1 were among them.

These receptors' targets are unknown. The authors incorporated unique molecular identifiers into the TCR beta cDNA libraries. TCRdb itself ran the PCR reads through MiXCR, one entry per CDR3 protein. The profile shows around 500,000 distinct CDR3 sequences, 34% of them singletons. Sequenced material: blood. All receptors come from a girl aged 2-17 years with multiple sclerosis.

This rearrangement joins TRBV6-1 to TRBJ1-3, with 10 nucleotides matching TRBD1. Germline V gives CDR1 MNHNS, CDR2 SASEGT. The CDR3 length is 16 residues. Trimming cost V 7 bases and J 0 bases; bases outside gene matches: 6. This CDR3 is CASKWDRGLSGNTIYF. The CDR3 DNA follows: TGTGCCAGCAAGTGGGACAGGGGTCTCTCTGGAAACACCATATATTTT.

The rearrangement joins TRBV6-5 to TRBJ2-7; possible D gene TRBD1, 6 bases. Trimming took 6 bases from V and 5 from J, leaving 14 bases between them. The CDR3 has 13 residues. The germline gives CDR1 MNHEY, CDR2 SVGAGI. This chain's CDR3 is CASSPRQANEQYF. CDR3 coding DNA: TGTGCCAGCAGCCCCCGACAGGCCAACGAGCAGTACTTC.

This sequence joins TRBV21-1 and TRBJ2-5; the DNA was not used to check the table's D call, TRBD1. TRBV21-1 is classified as a pseudogene. This CDR3 is built from 17 residues. CDR3 sequence: CASSIRDRIPYQETQYF. The CDR3 coding sequence is TGTGCCAGCAGCATCCGGGACAGGATCCCGTACCAAGAGACCCAGTACTTC.

This clonotype was recorded a few times. V is TRBV14 and J is TRBJ1-2; 9 bases fit TRBD1. The CDR3 spans 13 residues. The germline CDR1 and CDR2 sequences are SGHDN and FVKESK. The V and J ends lost 3 bases and 8 bases, in that order; junction bases with no gene match: 4. The CDR3 DNA reads TGTGCCAGCAGCCACAGGGGACAGGGAGGCTACACCTTC. This codes for CASSHRGQGGYTF.

The chain links TRBV21-1 to TRBJ2-5; the table's D call, TRBD1, has no DNA check behind it. TRBV21-1 is listed as a pseudogene. The CDR3 has 19 residues. CDR3 region: CASSKPGQGRGGSQETQYF. The DNA of the CDR3 is TGTGCCAGCAGCAAACCGGGACAGGGACGGGGTGGTAGTCAAGAGACCCAGTACTTC.

The rearrangement links TRBV6-6 to TRBJ1-5; tentatively, D is TRBD1 (5 bases). CDR1 is MNHNY and CDR2 is SVGAGI in the germline V gene (reference sequence). The germline V and J ends were trimmed by 0 bases and 7 bases, with 10 bases remaining between them. CDR3 length: 14 residues. The CDR3 sequence: CASSYSGGAQPQHF. The DNA of the CDR3 is TGTGCCAGCAGTTACTCGGGGGGAGCCCAGCCCCAGCATTTT.

A note on this clonotype: This may be a read error, as it is one base from a much larger clone. Written as DNA, the CDR3 is TGCAGCGCCCAGGGGCTTCAAGAGACCCAGTTCTTC. It yields the protein CSAQGLQETQFF. The chain links TRBV29-1 to TRBJ2-5; tentative D call: TRBD1 (6 bases). Gene TRBJ2-1 matches the end of the DNA better, so the J call may be wrong. Germline CDR1 and CDR2: SQVTM and ANQGSEA. The CDR3 extends over 12 amino acids.

The chain couples TRBV6-1 to TRBJ1-5, with 7 nucleotides matching TRBD1. V dropped 5 bases and J dropped 2; count of bases not matched to a gene: 9. Germline V gene lookup returns CDR1 MNHNS and CDR2 SASEGT. This CDR3 is built from 16 residues. CDR3 bases: TGTGCCAGCAGTAGCCACAGGGGTTTGGGCAATCAGCCCCAGCATTTT. Its protein product is CASSSHRGLGNQPQHF.

The chain joins TRBV5-1 to TRBJ2-1; TRBD1 matches at 9 bases. V lost 4 bases and J lost 8; bases outside the gene matches: 10. Germline loops: CDR1 SGHRS, CDR2 YFSETQ. The CDR3 covers 15 residues. Here the CDR3 DNA reads TGCGCCAGCAGCAAGACAGGGGGTCTTTACGATGAGCAGTTCTTC. This sequence encodes CASSKTGGLYDEQFF.

The gene calls are TRBV20-1 and TRBJ2-3, with D unclear. Germline CDR1 and CDR2: DFQATT and SNEGSKA (reference sequence). V was pared by 5 bases and J by 1 base, with 10 bases between. This CDR3 region has 13 residues. For the CDR3, the DNA is TGCAGTGCTGTTCCGGGCGGCACAGATACGCAGTATTTT. The encoded protein is CSAVPGGTDTQYF.

V gene TRBV20-1 combines with J gene TRBJ2-3; tentative D call: TRBD1 (5 bases). CDR1 is DFQATT and CDR2 is SNEGSKA in the germline V gene (reference sequence). V was trimmed by 3 bases and J by 5 bases, leaving 15 bases between them. The CDR3 loop spans 14 amino acids. This chain's CDR3 is CSASPGKTRDTQYF. CDR3 bases: TGCAGTGCTAGCCCAGGGAAGACGCGAGATACGCAGTATTTT.

This sequence joins TRBV6-6 and TRBJ1-5; the D is unclear. This CDR3 is 15 amino acids long. The V end was cut by 5 bases, the J end by 0 bases, with 11 bases between. The germline V gene encodes CDR1 MNHNY and CDR2 SVGAGI (reference sequence). This chain's CDR3 is CASSDQEYSNQPQHF. CDR3 sequence (DNA): TGTGCCAGCAGTGATCAGGAGTATAGCAATCAGCCCCAGCATTTT.

This clonotype was recorded a few times. The chain employs TRBV29-1 and TRBJ1-1; D remains unclear. The germline V gene encodes CDR1 SQVTM and CDR2 ANQGSEA. The V gene lost 7 bases and the J gene lost 0 bases, with 12 bases spanning the gap. The CDR3 covers 13 residues. CDR3 coding DNA: TGCAGCGGCGCACCTACGGTGAACACTGAAGCTTTCTTT. Protein sequence: CSGAPTVNTEAFF.

Here the CDR3 reads CASSAARAGGRETQYF. In nucleotides, the CDR3 is TGTGCCAGCAGTGCTGCCCGAGCGGGGGGAAGGGAGACCCAGTACTTC. The V and J genes are TRBV12-3 or TRBV12-4 and TRBJ2-5; 9 bases line up with TRBD2. The junction had 12 bases not matched to a gene; V was cut back by 5 bases and J by 5 bases. There are 16 residues in the CDR3.